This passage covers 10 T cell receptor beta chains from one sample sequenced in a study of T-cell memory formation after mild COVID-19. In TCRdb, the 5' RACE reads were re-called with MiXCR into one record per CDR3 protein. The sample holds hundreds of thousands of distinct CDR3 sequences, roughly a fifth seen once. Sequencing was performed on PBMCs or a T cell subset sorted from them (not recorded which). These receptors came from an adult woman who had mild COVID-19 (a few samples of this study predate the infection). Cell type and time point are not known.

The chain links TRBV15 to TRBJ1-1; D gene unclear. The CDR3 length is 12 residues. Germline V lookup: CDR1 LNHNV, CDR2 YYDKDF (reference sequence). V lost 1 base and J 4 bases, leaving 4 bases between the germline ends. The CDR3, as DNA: TGTGCCACCAGCAGAGTAGGCACTGAAGCTTTCTTT. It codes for CATSRVGTEAFF. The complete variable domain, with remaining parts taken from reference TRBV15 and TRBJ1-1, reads DAMVIQNPRYQVTQFGKPVTLSCSQTLNHNVMYWYQQKSSQAPKLLFHYYDKDFNNEADTPDNFQSRRPNTSFCFLDIRSPGLGDTAMYLCATSRVGTEAFFGQGTRLTVV.

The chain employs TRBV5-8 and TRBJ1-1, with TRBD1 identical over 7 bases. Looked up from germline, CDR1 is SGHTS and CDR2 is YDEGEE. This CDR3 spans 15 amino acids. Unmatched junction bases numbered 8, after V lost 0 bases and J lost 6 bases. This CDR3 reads CASSLGTGRIAEAFF. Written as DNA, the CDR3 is TGTGCCAGCAGCTTGGGGACAGGAAGGATCGCTGAAGCTTTCTTT. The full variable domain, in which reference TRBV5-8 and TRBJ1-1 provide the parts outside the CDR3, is EAGVTQSPTHLIKTRGQQATLRCSPISGHTSVYWYQQALGLGLQFLLWYDEGEERNRGNFPPRFSGRQFPNYSSELNVNALELEDSALYLCASSLGTGRIAEAFFGQGTRLTVV.

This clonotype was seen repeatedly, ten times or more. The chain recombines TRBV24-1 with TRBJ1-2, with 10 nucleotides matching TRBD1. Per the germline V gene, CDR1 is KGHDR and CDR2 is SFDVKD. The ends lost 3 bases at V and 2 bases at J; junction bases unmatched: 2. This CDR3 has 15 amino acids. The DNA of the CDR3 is TGTGCCACCAGTGATCCGGGACAGGGGAACTATGGCTACACCTTC. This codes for CATSDPGQGNYGYTF.

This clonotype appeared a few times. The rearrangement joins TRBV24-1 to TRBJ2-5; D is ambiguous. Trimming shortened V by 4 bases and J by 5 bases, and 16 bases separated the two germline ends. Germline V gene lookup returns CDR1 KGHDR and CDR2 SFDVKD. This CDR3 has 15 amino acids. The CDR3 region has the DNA TGTGCCACCAGTGACGCCGGTCTGGCCGGGGAGACCCAGTACTTC. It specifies CATSDAGLAGETQYF.

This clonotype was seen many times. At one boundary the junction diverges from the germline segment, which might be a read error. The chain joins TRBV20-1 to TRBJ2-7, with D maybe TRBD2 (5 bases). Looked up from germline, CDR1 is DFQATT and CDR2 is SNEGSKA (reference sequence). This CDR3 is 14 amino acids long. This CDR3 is CSARGSLASYEQYF. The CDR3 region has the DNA TGCAGTGCAAGAGGCTCGCTAGCCTCCTACGAGCAGTACTTC.

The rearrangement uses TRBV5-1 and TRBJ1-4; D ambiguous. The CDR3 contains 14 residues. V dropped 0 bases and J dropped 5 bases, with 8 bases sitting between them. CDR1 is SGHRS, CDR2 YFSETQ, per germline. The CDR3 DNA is TGCGCCAGCAGCTTGGGCAGAAAAAATGAAAAACTGTTTTTT. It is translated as CASSLGRKNEKLFF.

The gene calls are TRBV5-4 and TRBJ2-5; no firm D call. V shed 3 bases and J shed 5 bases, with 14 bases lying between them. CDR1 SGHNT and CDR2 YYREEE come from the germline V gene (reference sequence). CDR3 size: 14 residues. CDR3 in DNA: TGTGCCAGCAGCTCGTGGACGCCGACGGAGACCCAGTACTTC. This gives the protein CASSSWTPTETQYF.

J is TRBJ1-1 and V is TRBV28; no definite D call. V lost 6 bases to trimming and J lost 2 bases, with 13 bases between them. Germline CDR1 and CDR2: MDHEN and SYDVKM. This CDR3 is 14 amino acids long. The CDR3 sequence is CASRPQVANTEAFF. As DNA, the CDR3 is TGTGCCAGCAGGCCCCAGGTGGCCAACACTGAAGCTTTCTTT.

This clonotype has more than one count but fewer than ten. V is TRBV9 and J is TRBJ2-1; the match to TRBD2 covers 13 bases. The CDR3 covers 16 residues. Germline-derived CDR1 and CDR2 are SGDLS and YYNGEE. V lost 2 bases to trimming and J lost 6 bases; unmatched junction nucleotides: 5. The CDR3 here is CASSVGGTSGINEQFF. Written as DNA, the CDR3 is TGTGCCAGCAGCGTTGGTGGGACTAGCGGGATCAATGAGCAGTTCTTC.

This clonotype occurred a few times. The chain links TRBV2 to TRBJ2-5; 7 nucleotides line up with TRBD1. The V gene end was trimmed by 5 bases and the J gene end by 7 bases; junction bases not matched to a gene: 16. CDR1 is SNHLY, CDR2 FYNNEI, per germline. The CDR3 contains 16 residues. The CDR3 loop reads CASSPKGGPSVVTQYF. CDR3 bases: TGTGCCAGCAGTCCTAAAGGGGGCCCTTCGGTGGTGACCCAGTACTTC.